One and the same sample provided the 29 T cell receptor beta chains below, sequenced in a study of Graves' ophthalmopathy and Graves' hyperthyroidism. The authors amplified TCR beta CDR3 regions, and they did so from RNA transcripts for repertoire sequencing. Second-round multiplex PCR came after a first-round RT-PCR that employed HTBI primers. From the multiplex PCR reads, TCRdb called clonotypes with MiXCR, one entry per CDR3 protein. In the table there are 1 million to 1.3 million distinct CDR3 sequences, about two fifths of which are singletons. The sample was peripheral blood or thyroid tissue (not recorded which). Receptors originate from an adult man with Graves' hyperthyroidism.

In its sample, this clonotype was seen many times. The rearrangement uses TRBV7-6 and TRBJ2-7; D not resolved. There are 15 residues in the CDR3. V lost 2 bases, J lost 0 bases, and 11 bases lay in between. Germline CDR1 is SGHVS and CDR2 is FNYEAQ. Written as DNA, the CDR3 is TGTGCCAGCAGCTTAAGGGCAGCGAGCTCCTACGAGCAGTACTTC. It is translated as CASSLRAASSYEQYF.

This chain links TRBV2 with TRBJ1-2; no clear D. Deletions cut 6 bases from V and 2 bases from J, with 16 bases between. Germline values: CDR1 SNHLY, CDR2 FYNNEI. CDR3 size: 15 residues. CDR3 amino acids: CASREREFINYGYTF. CDR3 DNA sequence: TGTGCCAGCAGAGAGAGGGAATTTATAAACTATGGCTACACCTTC.

The gene calls are TRBV2 and TRBJ1-5; possibly TRBD1 for D (5 bases). Trimming stripped 8 bases from V and 1 base from J, with 18 bases between. The CDR3 consists of 16 residues. Per germline, CDR1 SNHLY and CDR2 FYNNEI. CDR3 in DNA: TGTGCCAGCCTCTCCCTAGGGGACTTGAGCAATCAGCCCCAGCATTTT. It specifies CASLSLGDLSNQPQHF.

This clonotype has ten or more counts. This rearrangement joins TRBV24-1 to TRBJ2-7; D may be TRBD1 (6 bases). Germline CDR1 KGHDR, CDR2 SFDVKD. V gave up 5 bases and J gave up 3 bases, with 19 bases separating them. The CDR3 loop spans 16 amino acids. The CDR3 DNA reads TGTGCCACCAGTGGGACAGCGCCCATTCCGCACTACGAGCAGTACTTC. This translates into CATSGTAPIPHYEQYF.

This chain links TRBV5-1 with TRBJ2-5; 9 positions agree with TRBD1. The CDR3 has 15 amino acids. CDR1 and CDR2 from the germline V gene are SGHRS and YFSETQ. The junction had 7 bases not matched to a gene; V was cut back by 5 bases and J by 2 bases. CDR3 in amino acids: CASSTGGFGQETQYF. The CDR3 bases are TGCGCCAGCAGTACAGGGGGCTTCGGTCAAGAGACCCAGTACTTC.

The count of this clonotype is one. The gene calls are TRBV25-1 and TRBJ2-6, with D unresolved. CDR1 and CDR2 (germline): MGHDK, SYGVNS. The CDR3 is 10 residues long. The CDR3, as DNA: TGTGCGGCTGGGGCCAACGTCCTGACTTTC. Encoded protein: CAAGANVLTF.

This chain links TRBV10-3 with TRBJ2-5; D call uncertain. This CDR3 has 13 amino acids. Germline assignment: CDR1 ENHRY and CDR2 SYGVKD. Between the trimmed V and J ends, which lost 6 bases and 4 bases, there was a span of 12 bases. The CDR3 sequence is CAIRYRVGETQYF. In nucleotides, the CDR3 is TGTGCCATCAGGTATAGGGTAGGAGAGACCCAGTACTTC.

The chain uses TRBV20-1 and TRBJ2-2; TRBD2 aligns across 8 bases. Trimming cost V 2 bases and J 3 bases; bases outside gene matches: 5. This CDR3 is 15 amino acids long. Germline CDR1 is DFQATT and CDR2 is SNEGSKA (reference sequence). The CDR3 bases are TGCAGTGCTAGACCGGGAGGGCCGGACACCGGGGAGCTGTTTTTT. The encoded protein is CSARPGGPDTGELFF.

The V call is TRBV25-1, the J call TRBJ1-2; TRBD1 matches 12 bases. The germline gives CDR1 MGHDK, CDR2 SYGVNS. The CDR3 runs 11 residues. Trimming cost V 8 bases and J 8 bases; bases outside gene matches: 0. CDR3 residues: CASGTGGGYTF. CDR3 nucleotide sequence: TGTGCCAGCGGGACAGGGGGCGGCTACACCTTC.

This clonotype was counted only a few times. The chain joins TRBV12-3 or TRBV12-4 to TRBJ1-2, with unresolved D. Between the trimmed V and J ends, which lost 4 bases and 2 bases, there was a span of 17 bases. This CDR3 comprises 16 residues. For the CDR3, the DNA is TGTGCCAGCAGTTACTCACCGGTCGGGAACAACTATGGCTACACCTTC. This sequence encodes CASSYSPVGNNYGYTF.

This clonotype was picked up one time. At one end, the junction sequence differs from germline, possibly due to a read error. The chain is built from TRBV5-1 and TRBJ1-6; D uncertain. CDR1 and CDR2 from the germline V gene are SGHRS and YFSETQ. The CDR3 length is 12 residues. The DNA for the CDR3 is TGCGCCAGGAGCTCCTATAATTCACCCCTCCACTTT. Its translation: CARSSYNSPLHF.

The chain uses TRBV4-3 and TRBJ1-4; maybe TRBD1 (6 bases). Germline V lookup: CDR1 LGHNA, CDR2 YSLEER. V was cut by 2 bases and J by 8 bases, with 12 bases left in between. The CDR3 length is 14 residues. This chain's CDR3 is CASSQISGGEKLFF. DNA for the CDR3: TGCGCCAGCAGCCAAATTTCCGGGGGCGAAAAACTGTTTTTT.

This rearrangement joins TRBV19 to TRBJ1-1; no clear D. Trimming cost V 5 bases and J 4 bases, with 14 bases left between them. CDR1 and CDR2 (germline): LNHDA, SQIVND (reference sequence). The CDR3 covers 14 residues. As DNA, the CDR3 is TGTGCCAGTAGTGTTCGGAGTCGGCTCACTGAAGCTTTCTTT. Translation: CASSVRSRLTEAFF.

This chain connects TRBV11-2 to TRBJ2-5; 11 nucleotides line up with TRBD2. The CDR3 loop spans 17 amino acids. Germline-derived CDR1 and CDR2 are SGHAT and FQNNGV. With 5 bases clipped from V and 4 bases from J, the junction kept 12 bases outside the gene matches. The CDR3 is CASSPNSLAGGGETQYF. The CDR3 nucleotides are TGTGCCAGCAGCCCGAACTCTCTAGCGGGGGGCGGAGAGACCCAGTACTTC. The full variable domain, its missing parts supplied by reference TRBV11-2 and TRBJ2-5, is EAGVAQSPRYKIIEKRQSVAFWCNPISGHATLYWYQQILGQGPKLLIQFQNNGVVDDSQLPKDRFSAERLKGVDSTLKIQPAKLEDSAVYLCASSPNSLAGGGETQYFGPGTRLLVL.

There are many counts of this clonotype. V is TRBV7-8 and J is TRBJ1-1, with 9 bases matching TRBD1. CDR1 SGHVS and CDR2 FQNEAQ come from the germline V gene. This CDR3 region has 18 residues. The junction had 16 bases not matched to a gene; V was cut back by 5 bases and J by 3 bases. The CDR3 spells CASSPRDRAQLRYTEAFF. In DNA form, the CDR3 reads TGTGCCAGCAGCCCGAGGGACAGGGCACAATTACGGTACACTGAAGCTTTCTTT. Full variable domain (missing parts from reference TRBV7-8 and TRBJ1-1): GAGVSQSPRYKVAKRGQDVALRCDPISGHVSLFWYQQALGQGPEFLTYFQNEAQLDKSGLPSDRFFAERPEGSVSTLKIQRTQQEDSAVYLCASSPRDRAQLRYTEAFFGQGTRLTVV.

The chain couples TRBV2 to TRBJ2-2, with TRBD2 matching over 11 bases. The CDR3 contains 14 residues. Losses at the gene ends were 2 bases for V and 9 bases for J; bases not matched to a gene: 2. The germline V gene has CDR1 SNHLY and CDR2 FYNNEI. CDR3 sequence: CASSEKTSGRELFF. The CDR3 DNA sequence: TGTGCCAGCAGTGAAAAGACTAGCGGGAGGGAGCTGTTTTTT.

This clonotype has at least ten counts. The V gene is TRBV11-2, the J gene TRBJ1-1; perhaps TRBD1 as D (6 bases). V lost 6 bases and J lost 5, with 19 bases in between. The germline V gene has CDR1 SGHAT and CDR2 FQNNGV. The length of the CDR3 is 15 residues. The CDR3 coding sequence is TGTGCCAGCAGACCGGGGGGCGCAGGGTTTACTGAAGCTTTCTTT. This sequence encodes CASRPGGAGFTEAFF.

This rearrangement joins TRBV19 to TRBJ1-5, with D maybe TRBD1 (5 bases). CDR3 length equals 12 residues. V was trimmed by 9 bases and J by 3 bases, leaving 9 bases between them. Germline CDR1 LNHDA, CDR2 SQIVND (reference sequence). The CDR3 here is CASRADNQPQHF. CDR3 nucleotides: TGTGCCAGCAGGGCGGACAATCAGCCCCAGCATTTT.

V gene TRBV7-9 combines with J gene TRBJ1-1; TRBD1 matches at 8 bases. CDR1 and CDR2 (germline): SEHNR, FQNEAQ (reference sequence). CDR3 length: 18 residues. V shed 5 bases and J 5 bases; nucleotides not matched to a gene: 19. The CDR3 bases are TGTGCCAGCAGCGTTGGAACGGGGACAGGTCGGAGACGGACTGAAGCTTTCTTT. Protein sequence: CASSVGTGTGRRRTEAFF.

On this clonotype itself: Given the absence of the conserved phenylalanine or tryptophan at the CDR3 end, a read error is likely. The DNA is omitted, as the CDR3 cannot be located on it reliably, and the CDR3 follows TCRdb's listing. The rearrangement joins TRBV7-9 to TRBJ2-6. CDR1 and CDR2 from the germline V gene are SEHNR and FQNEAQ (reference sequence). With termini counted, the CDR3 has 14 amino acids. The CDR3 loop reads CASRVGSGANVLVL.

The V call is TRBV28, the J call TRBJ1-2, with 10 bases identical to TRBD1. V lost 1 base to trimming and J lost 8 bases; unmatched junction nucleotides: 7. Germline-derived CDR1 and CDR2 are MDHEN and SYDVKM. This CDR3 has 15 residues. The CDR3 sequence: CASSLSPGQGWGYTF. CDR3 in DNA: TGTGCCAGCAGTTTATCTCCGGGACAGGGGTGGGGCTACACCTTC.

On this clonotype itself: A much larger clone differs by one base, so this may be a read error. V gene TRBV7-3 combines with J gene TRBJ2-7; 10 bases map to TRBD2. Germline V gives CDR1 SGHTA, CDR2 FQGTGA. This CDR3 spans 15 amino acids. The CDR3 region has the DNA TGTGCCGGCAGCTTAGGCCTAGCGGGAGTCGGAGAGCAGTACTTC. This encodes CAGSLGLAGVGEQYF.

Only a few counts were recorded for this clonotype. This rearrangement joins TRBV20-1 to TRBJ1-3; 9 nucleotides line up with TRBD1. This CDR3 region has 16 residues. J gave up 3 bases and V 6 bases, and 12 bases lay outside the gene matches. Germline values: CDR1 DFQATT, CDR2 SNEGSKA (reference sequence). The CDR3 nucleotides are TGCAGTGCCGAGGAGAGAACAGGGGGCAGTGGAAACACCATATATTTT. It codes for CSAEERTGGSGNTIYF.

This chain joins TRBV27 and TRBJ1-5; no clear D. This CDR3 comprises 13 residues. Germline V gene sequence: CDR1 MNHEY, CDR2 SMNVEV (reference sequence). V dropped 5 bases and J dropped 3 bases, with 8 bases sitting between them. For the CDR3, the DNA is TGTGCCAGCAGTAGGGTGACCAATCAGCCCCAGCATTTT. It encodes CASSRVTNQPQHF.

This clonotype was recorded a few times. The chain combines TRBV14 with TRBJ2-7; D perhaps matches TRBD1 (6 bases). The V end was cut by 1 base, the J end by 2 bases, with 12 bases between. Germline lookup yields CDR1 SGHDN and CDR2 FVKESK. The CDR3 consists of 15 residues. CDR3 nucleotides: TGTGCCAGCAGCCAAGCCCCAGGGGAAACCTACGAGCAGTACTTC. Translation: CASSQAPGETYEQYF.

This clonotype has only a few counts. The CDR3 DNA follows: TGTGCCAGCAGCCACCCCTGGCAGGGTATGAACACTGAAGCTTTCTTT. Translating it yields CASSHPWQGMNTEAFF. The J gene is TRBJ1-1, the V gene TRBV3-1; D possibly corresponds to TRBD1 (5 bases). V lost 3 bases to trimming and J lost 0 bases, with 14 bases between them. CDR3 length equals 16 residues. Per the germline V gene, CDR1 is LGHDT and CDR2 is YNNKEL (reference sequence).

The chain is built from TRBV4-3 and TRBJ1-6; maybe TRBD1 (6 bases). Germline CDR1 LGHNA, CDR2 YSLEER. The CDR3 totals 16 residues. Deletions cut 0 bases from V and 6 bases from J, with 12 bases between. This chain's CDR3 is CASSQEGATFNSPLHF. DNA for the CDR3: TGCGCCAGCAGCCAAGAGGGGGCCACATTTAATTCACCCCTCCACTTT.

This clonotype was detected ten times or more. V gene TRBV7-2 combines with J gene TRBJ2-5, with 8 positions matching TRBD2. Germline CDR1 reads SGHTA; CDR2 reads FQGNSA. The CDR3 consists of 15 residues. Trimming at V came to 1 base and at J to 9 bases, leaving 10 bases not matched to a gene. The CDR3 sequence is CASSLGFSGTGAQYF. The CDR3 bases are TGTGCCAGCAGCTTAGGCTTTAGCGGGACGGGGGCCCAGTACTTC. Full variable domain (outside the CDR3, taken from reference TRBV7-2 and TRBJ2-5): GAGVSQSPSNKVTEKGKDVELRCDPISGHTALYWYRQSLGQGLEFLIYFQGNSAPDKSGLPSDRFSAERTGGSVSTLTIQRTQQEDSAVYLCASSLGFSGTGAQYFGPGTRLLVL.

This clonotype was detected only a few times. The chain carries TRBV20-1 and TRBJ2-5, with a tentative D call TRBD1 (5 bases). Trimming left V 2 bases short and J 5 bases short, with 18 bases between. The CDR3 runs 15 residues. Germline-derived CDR1 and CDR2 are DFQATT and SNEGSKA (reference sequence). The CDR3 protein is CSARQGFSERETQYF. The CDR3 DNA follows: TGCAGTGCTAGACAGGGATTTTCGGAGCGCGAGACCCAGTACTTC.